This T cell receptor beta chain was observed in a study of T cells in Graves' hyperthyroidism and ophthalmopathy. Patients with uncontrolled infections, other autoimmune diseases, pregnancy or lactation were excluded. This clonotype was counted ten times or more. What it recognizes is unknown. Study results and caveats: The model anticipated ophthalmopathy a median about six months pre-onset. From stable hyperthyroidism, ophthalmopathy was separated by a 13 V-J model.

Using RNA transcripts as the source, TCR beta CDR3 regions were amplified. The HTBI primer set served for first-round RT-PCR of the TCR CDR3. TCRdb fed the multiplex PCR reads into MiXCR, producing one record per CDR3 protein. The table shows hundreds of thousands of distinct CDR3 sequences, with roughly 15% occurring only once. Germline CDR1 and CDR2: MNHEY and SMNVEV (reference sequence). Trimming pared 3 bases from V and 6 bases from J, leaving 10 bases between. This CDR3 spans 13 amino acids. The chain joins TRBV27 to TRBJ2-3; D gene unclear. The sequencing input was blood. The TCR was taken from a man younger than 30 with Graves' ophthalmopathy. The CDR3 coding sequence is TGTGCCAGCAGTTTTTATGGGCGGGATACGCAGTATTTT. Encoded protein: CASSFYGRDTQYF.